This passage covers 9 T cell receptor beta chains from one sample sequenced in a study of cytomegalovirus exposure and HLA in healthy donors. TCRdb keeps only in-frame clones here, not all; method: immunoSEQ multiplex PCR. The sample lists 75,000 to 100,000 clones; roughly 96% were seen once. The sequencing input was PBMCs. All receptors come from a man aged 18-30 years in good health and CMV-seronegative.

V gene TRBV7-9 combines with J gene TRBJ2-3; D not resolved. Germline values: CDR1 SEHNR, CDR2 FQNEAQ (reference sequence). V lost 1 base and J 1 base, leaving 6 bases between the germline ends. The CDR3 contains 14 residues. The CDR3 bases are TGTGCCAGCAGCTTAGATGGAGGCACAGATACGCAGTATTTT. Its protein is CASSLDGGTDTQYF.

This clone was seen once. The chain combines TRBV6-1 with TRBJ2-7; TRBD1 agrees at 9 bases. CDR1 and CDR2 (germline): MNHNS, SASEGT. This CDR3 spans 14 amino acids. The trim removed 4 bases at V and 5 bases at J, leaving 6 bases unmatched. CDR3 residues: CASSVTDRGHEQYF. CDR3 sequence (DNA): TGTGCCAGCAGTGTAACGGACAGGGGACACGAGCAGTACTTC.

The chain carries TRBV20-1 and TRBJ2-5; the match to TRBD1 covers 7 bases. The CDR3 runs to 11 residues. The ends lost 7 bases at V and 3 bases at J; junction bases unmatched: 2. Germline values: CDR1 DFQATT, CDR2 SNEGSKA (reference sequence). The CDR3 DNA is TGCAGTGGACAGGGCGAAGAGACCCAGTACTTC. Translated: CSGQGEETQYF.

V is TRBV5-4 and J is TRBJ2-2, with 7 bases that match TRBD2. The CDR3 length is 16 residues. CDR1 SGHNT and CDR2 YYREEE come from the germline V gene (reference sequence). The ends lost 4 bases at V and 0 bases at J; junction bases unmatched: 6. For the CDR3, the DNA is TGTGCCAGCAGCCGGGGTCGGGGGGCGAACACCGGGGAGCTGTTTTTT. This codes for CASSRGRGANTGELFF. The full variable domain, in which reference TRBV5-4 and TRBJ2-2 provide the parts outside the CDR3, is ETGVTQSPTHLIKTRGQQVTLRCSSQSGHNTVSWYQQALGQGPQFIFQYYREEENGRGNFPPRFSGLQFPNYSSELNVNALELDDSALYLCASSRGRGANTGELFFGEGSRLTVL.

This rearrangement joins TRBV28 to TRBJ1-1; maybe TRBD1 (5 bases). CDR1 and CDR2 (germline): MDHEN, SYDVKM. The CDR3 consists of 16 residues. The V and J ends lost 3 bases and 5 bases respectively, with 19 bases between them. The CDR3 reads CASSFSWTGGKTEAFF. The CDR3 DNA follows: TGTGCCAGCAGTTTCTCCTGGACGGGGGGGAAGACTGAAGCTTTCTTT.

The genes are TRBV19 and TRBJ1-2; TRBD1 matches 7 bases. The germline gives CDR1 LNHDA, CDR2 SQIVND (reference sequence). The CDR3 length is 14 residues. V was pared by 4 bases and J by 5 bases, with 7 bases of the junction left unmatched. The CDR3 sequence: CASSTEGASYGYTF. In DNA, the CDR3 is TGTGCCAGTAGTACTGAGGGGGCTTCATATGGCTACACCTTC. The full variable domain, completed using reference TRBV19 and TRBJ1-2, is DGGITQSPKYLFRKEGQNVTLSCEQNLNHDAMYWYRQDPGQGLRLIYYSQIVNDFQKGDIAEGYSVSREKKESFPLTVTSAQKNPTAFYLCASSTEGASYGYTFGSGTRLTVV.

Here the CDR3 DNA reads TGTGCCAGCAGCCCCAGACAGGGCTACGAGCAGTACGTC. Translated, it gives CASSPRQGYEQYV. The gene calls are TRBV6-5 and TRBJ2-7; 7 nucleotides line up with TRBD1. Unmatched junction bases numbered 5, after V lost 6 bases and J lost 3 bases. The CDR3 contains 13 residues. Germline assignment: CDR1 MNHEY and CDR2 SVGAGI.

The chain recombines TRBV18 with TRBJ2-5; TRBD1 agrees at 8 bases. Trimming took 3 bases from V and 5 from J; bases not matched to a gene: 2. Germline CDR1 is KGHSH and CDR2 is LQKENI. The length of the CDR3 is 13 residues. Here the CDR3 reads CASSPTGGETQYF. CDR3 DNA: TGTGCCAGCTCACCTACAGGGGGGGAGACCCAGTACTTC. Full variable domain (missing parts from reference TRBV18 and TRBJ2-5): NAGVMQNPRHLVRRRGQEARLRCSPMKGHSHVYWYRQLPEEGLKFMVYLQKENIIDESGMPKERFSAEFPKEGPSILRIQQVVRGDSAAYFCASSPTGGETQYFGPGTRLLVL.

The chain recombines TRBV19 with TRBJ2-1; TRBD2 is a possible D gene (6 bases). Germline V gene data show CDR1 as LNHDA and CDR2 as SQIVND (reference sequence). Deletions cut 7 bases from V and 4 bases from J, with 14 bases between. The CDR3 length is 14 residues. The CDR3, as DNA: TGTGCCAGTACTCGGGGCGGAGGGTACAATGAGCAGTTCTTC. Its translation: CASTRGGGYNEQFF.